These 17 T cell receptor beta chains originate from one sample sequenced in a study of cytomegalovirus exposure and HLA in healthy donors. PCR amplification relied on 60 Vbeta primers (plus 13 Jbeta primers). Here immunoSEQ multiplex PCR was the method, and the copy in TCRdb shows in-frame clones only, minus some. The table records 150,000 or so clones, around three quarters of them present only once. Specimen: PBMCs. These receptors all stem from a woman aged 40 to 49 in good health and CMV-seronegative.

This clone was seen just once. This chain uses TRBV5-6 with TRBJ2-1, with 9 bases aligning to TRBD2. The CDR3 covers 14 residues. Per the germline V gene, CDR1 is SGHDT and CDR2 is YYEEEE. V was pared by 4 bases and J by 7 bases, with 6 bases of the junction left unmatched. The CDR3 is CASSRLAGINEQFF. The CDR3 nucleotides are TGTGCCAGCAGCCGGCTAGCGGGAATAAATGAGCAGTTCTTC.

CDR3 nucleotide sequence: TGTGCCAGTGGGGCCGGGACAGGGCCCAATCAGCCCCAGCATTTT. Translating it yields CASGAGTGPNQPQHF. The chain is built from TRBV9 and TRBJ1-5; TRBD1 matches at 9 bases. Trimming cost V 8 bases and J 3 bases; bases outside gene matches: 9. CDR1 is SGDLS, CDR2 YYNGEE, per germline. This CDR3 has 15 amino acids.

The chain carries TRBV5-1 and TRBJ2-1, with a tentative D call TRBD2 (5 bases). V lost 0 bases and J lost 4, with 8 bases in between. The CDR3 is 14 residues long. Per germline, CDR1 SGHRS and CDR2 YFSETQ. CDR3 bases: TGCGCCAGCAGCTTGGATAGGACTTACAATGAGCAGTTCTTC. This gives the protein CASSLDRTYNEQFF.

In this sample, this clone turned up once. The genes are TRBV6-5 and TRBJ2-3; D call uncertain. V was pared by 0 bases and J by 1 base, with 5 bases between. The CDR3 extends over 14 amino acids. Germline V lookup: CDR1 MNHEY, CDR2 SVGAGI. CDR3 sequence: CASSYSSGTDTQYF. CDR3 DNA: TGTGCCAGCAGTTACTCGTCGGGCACAGATACGCAGTATTTT.

This chain uses TRBV19 with TRBJ1-1; 7 nucleotides agree with TRBD1. Germline V gives CDR1 LNHDA, CDR2 SQIVND (reference sequence). The CDR3 spans 15 residues. The V and J ends lost 3 bases and 4 bases, in that order; junction bases with no gene match: 8. This CDR3 reads CASSILDRESTEAFF. In DNA, the CDR3 is TGTGCCAGTAGTATTCTAGACAGGGAGAGCACTGAAGCTTTCTTT. The full variable domain, in which reference TRBV19 and TRBJ1-1 provide the parts outside the CDR3, is DGGITQSPKYLFRKEGQNVTLSCEQNLNHDAMYWYRQDPGQGLRLIYYSQIVNDFQKGDIAEGYSVSREKKESFPLTVTSAQKNPTAFYLCASSILDRESTEAFFGQGTRLTVV.

V usage is TRBV5-5 and J usage is TRBJ2-3; D is ambiguous. CDR1 is SGHKS and CDR2 is YYEKEE in the germline V gene (reference sequence). V lost 4 bases and J lost 4, with 10 bases in between. This CDR3 is built from 13 residues. The CDR3 DNA reads TGTGCCAGCAGCCCAGTAGGAGCAGATACGCAGTATTTT. Its protein is CASSPVGADTQYF.

This clone was seen a few times. J is TRBJ2-3 and V is TRBV7-2; D is uncertain. This CDR3 contains 13 residues. CDR1 and CDR2 (germline): SGHTA, FQGNSA. V lost 5 bases to trimming and J lost 4 bases, with 10 bases between them. The CDR3 is CASSQFSSDTQYF. CDR3 sequence (DNA): TGTGCCAGCAGCCAATTTAGTTCAGATACGCAGTATTTT.

The CDR3 DNA reads TGTGCCAGCAGCATCGGGACAGGGGGGGCGACCCAGTACTTC. This gives the protein CASSIGTGGATQYF. The V and J genes are TRBV9 and TRBJ2-5; the match to TRBD1 covers 11 bases. Germline CDR1 and CDR2: SGDLS and YYNGEE. The CDR3 sequence is 14 residues long. J lost 7 bases, V lost 4 bases, and 6 bases had no gene match.

In this sample, this clone turned up once. J is TRBJ2-7 and V is TRBV11-3; tentative D call: TRBD2 (6 bases). The length of the CDR3 is 14 residues. The germline V gene has CDR1 SGHNT and CDR2 YENEEA. V dropped 4 bases and J dropped 11 bases, with 21 bases sitting between them. CDR3 in DNA: TGTGCCAGCAGCTCCCACCTAGGAATACGGGAGAAGTACTTC. This encodes CASSSHLGIREKYF. The whole variable domain, remainder taken from reference TRBV11-3 and TRBJ2-7, is EAGVVQSPRYKIIEKKQPVAFWCNPISGHNTLYWYLQNLGQGPELLIRYENEEAVDDSQLPKDRFSAERLKGVDSTLKIQPAELGDSAVYLCASSSHLGIREKYFGPGTRLTVT.

The V and J genes are TRBV19 and TRBJ1-2, with 8 nucleotides matching TRBD1. There are 15 residues in the CDR3. J gave up 4 bases and V 3 bases, and 7 bases lay outside the gene matches. Germline V gene lookup returns CDR1 LNHDA and CDR2 SQIVND (reference sequence). DNA of the CDR3: TGTGCCAGTAGTATCAATCCGGGACAGGTCTATGGCTACACCTTC. Protein: CASSINPGQVYGYTF.

This rearrangement joins TRBV30 to TRBJ2-3; 10 bases match TRBD2. The CDR3 loop spans 15 amino acids. The V segment lost 6 bases and the J segment 8 bases; nucleotides outside the gene matches: 14. Germline assignment: CDR1 GTSNPN and CDR2 SVGIG (reference sequence). This chain's CDR3 is CACSSGRGGLGTQYF. CDR3 nucleotide sequence: TGTGCCTGTTCTAGCGGGAGAGGGGGGCTCGGTACGCAGTATTTT.

This clone was counted only a few times. The genes are TRBV13 and TRBJ1-1; 7 nucleotides agree with TRBD1. The CDR3 length is 14 residues. J was trimmed by 1 base and V by 3 bases; bases with no gene match: 2. Germline V gene sequence: CDR1 PRHDT, CDR2 FYEKMQ (reference sequence). CDR3 region: CASSFRTGNTEAFF. The CDR3 DNA is TGTGCCAGCAGCTTTAGGACAGGGAACACTGAAGCTTTCTTT.

V gene TRBV6-1 combines with J gene TRBJ2-2, with TRBD1 as a possible D gene (6 bases). Germline lookup yields CDR1 MNHNS and CDR2 SASEGT. The ends were cut back, 6 bases at V and 6 bases at J, with 14 bases in the middle. This CDR3 has 14 residues. The CDR3 DNA follows: TGTGCCAGCAGCCCACAGGGAGAGGCCGGGGAGCTGTTTTTT. This gives the protein CASSPQGEAGELFF.

This chain links TRBV30 with TRBJ1-2, with D unclear. The CDR3 runs 12 residues. Germline-derived CDR1 and CDR2 are GTSNPN and SVGIG (reference sequence). V lost 1 base to trimming and J lost 5 bases, with 8 bases between them. CDR3 coding DNA: TGTGCCTGGAGTGGTGACACTTATGGCTACACCTTC. It translates to CAWSGDTYGYTF.

This rearrangement joins TRBV28 to TRBJ2-1, with a weak D call TRBD2 (6 bases). The CDR3 loop spans 16 amino acids. The V and J ends lost 2 bases and 5 bases respectively, with 16 bases between them. The germline V gene has CDR1 MDHEN and CDR2 SYDVKM. The CDR3 nucleotides read TGTGCCAGCAGTTTACCTAGAATCGGGAGCGACAATGAGCAGTTCTTC. Its protein product is CASSLPRIGSDNEQFF.

This clone has a single count. The chain links TRBV5-1 to TRBJ1-2, with 7 positions matching TRBD1. CDR3 length: 14 amino acids. With V trimmed by 4 bases and J by 8 bases, 11 bases remained unmatched. CDR1 is SGHRS, CDR2 YFSETQ, per germline. CDR3 DNA sequence: TGCGCCAGCAGCGAACAGACAGGGACGGGCGGCTACACCTTC. This codes for CASSEQTGTGGYTF.

V usage is TRBV4-2 and J usage is TRBJ2-6; TRBD1 aligns across 10 bases. Germline V gives CDR1 LGHNA, CDR2 YNFKEQ. V trimming: 1 base; J trimming: 2 bases; junction bases outside the gene matches: 8. The CDR3 extends over 19 amino acids. The CDR3 nucleotides are TGTGCCAGCAGCCAAGGGGGGGGACAGGGGAAGGCTGGGGCCAACGTCCTGACTTTC. Translating it yields CASSQGGGQGKAGANVLTF.